The 32 T cell receptor beta chains below all came from one sample that was sequenced in a study of blood T cell repertoires in COVID-19. Sequencing used immunoSEQ multiplex PCR; TCRdb keeps in-frame clones, though not all of them. The sample has 140,000 to 150,000 clones; approximately 85% are singletons. The sample was peripheral blood. These TCRs come from a woman aged 55 to 70 with COVID-19, enrolled during active disease.

This clone appeared a few times. The J gene is TRBJ1-5, the V gene TRBV10-1; D unclear. The CDR3 is 13 residues long. The V gene lost 2 bases and the J gene lost 7 bases, with 9 bases spanning the gap. Per the germline V gene, CDR1 is WNHNN and CDR2 is SYGVQD (reference sequence). This CDR3 is CASSEGHDQPQHF. In DNA form, the CDR3 reads TGCGCCAGCAGTGAGGGGCACGACCAGCCCCAGCATTTT.

This clone was picked up one time. Other DNA sequences in this sample translate to the same CDR3. The chain recombines TRBV30 with TRBJ1-2; the D is unclear. V was shortened by 1 base and J by 2 bases, with 5 bases between the two germline ends. CDR3 length equals 12 residues. Germline V gives CDR1 GTSNPN, CDR2 SVGIG (reference sequence). The CDR3 spells CAWSGQNYGYTF. CDR3 bases: TGTGCCTGGAGTGGGCAGAACTATGGCTACACCTTC. Full variable domain (rest looked up from reference TRBV30 and TRBJ1-2): SQTIHQWPATLVQPVGSPLSLECTVEGTSNPNLYWYRQAAGRGLQLLFYSVGIGQISSEVPQNLSASRPQDRQFILSSKKLLLSDSGFYLCAWSGQNYGYTFGSGTRLTVV.

The chain employs TRBV13 and TRBJ2-3; 10 bases agree with TRBD1. The CDR3 sequence is 16 residues long. Germline loops: CDR1 PRHDT, CDR2 FYEKMQ (reference sequence). Losses at the gene ends were 4 bases for V and 2 bases for J; bases not matched to a gene: 6. The CDR3 is CASSSTGTGDTDTQYF. The CDR3 DNA is TGTGCCAGCAGCTCTACCGGGACAGGGGACACAGATACGCAGTATTTT.

This sequence joins TRBV11-1 and TRBJ2-7; 9 nucleotides line up with TRBD1. CDR3 size: 15 residues. V lost 3 bases and J lost 4; bases outside the gene matches: 7. In germline, CDR1 is SGHAT, CDR2 FQDESV (reference sequence). The DNA of the CDR3 is TGTGCCAGCAGCTTTACAGGGGGCACTACTTACGAGCAGTACTTC. Translation: CASSFTGGTTYEQYF.

This chain connects TRBV7-9 to TRBJ1-6; 10 bases match TRBD1. J was trimmed by 7 bases and V by 5 bases; bases with no gene match: 5. Germline assignment: CDR1 SEHNR and CDR2 FQNEAQ (reference sequence). The CDR3 extends over 15 amino acids. CDR3 loop: CASSTPGQGNSPLHF. The DNA for the CDR3 is TGTGCCAGCAGCACGCCGGGACAGGGGAATTCACCCCTCCACTTT.

Only a few counts were recorded for this clone. This rearrangement joins TRBV6-1 to TRBJ1-2, with 7 positions matching TRBD1. The CDR3 consists of 15 residues. Germline-derived CDR1 and CDR2 are MNHNS and SASEGT. V was pared by 0 bases and J by 5 bases, with 6 bases of the junction left unmatched. The CDR3 DNA reads as TGTGCCAGCAGTGAAGCGCCTACAGGGGTTTATGGCTACACCTTC. Amino acid sequence: CASSEAPTGVYGYTF.

The rearrangement joins TRBV5-6 to TRBJ1-1; D remains unclear. Germline V lookup: CDR1 SGHDT, CDR2 YYEEEE. Between the trimmed V and J ends, which lost 4 bases and 5 bases, there was a span of 6 bases. The CDR3 spans 11 residues. This chain's CDR3 is CASSVGTEAFF. CDR3 coding DNA: TGTGCCAGCAGCGTCGGGACTGAAGCTTTCTTT.

The rearrangement uses TRBV4-1 and TRBJ2-7, with unresolved D. V was cut by 1 base and J by 2 bases, with 12 bases left in between. Per germline, CDR1 MGHRA and CDR2 YSYEKL. This CDR3 contains 15 residues. The CDR3 loop reads CASSQAGDETYEQYF. CDR3 bases: TGCGCCAGCAGCCAAGCTGGAGACGAAACCTACGAGCAGTACTTC.

V is TRBV6-5 and J is TRBJ2-5; 8 nucleotides align to TRBD2. V lost 0 bases and J lost 4; bases outside the gene matches: 4. Per the germline V gene, CDR1 is MNHEY and CDR2 is SVGAGI. The CDR3 is 15 amino acids. For the CDR3, the DNA is TGTGCCAGCAGTTACTCGATGGCGGGGGGAGAGACCCAGTACTTC. This sequence encodes CASSYSMAGGETQYF.

In nucleotides, the CDR3 is TGTGCCAGCAGCTTAACCCAGGGGGTCACTGAAGCTTTCTTT. Protein sequence: CASSLTQGVTEAFF. V is TRBV7-3 and J is TRBJ1-1; 7 bases fit TRBD1. There are 14 residues in the CDR3. Germline V gene data show CDR1 as SGHTA and CDR2 as FQGTGA. With 0 bases clipped from V and 4 bases from J, the junction kept 2 bases outside the gene matches.

The chain couples TRBV10-3 to TRBJ1-3; unclear D gene. The germline V gene has CDR1 ENHRY and CDR2 SYGVKD. The CDR3 sequence is 17 residues long. Trimming removed 5 bases from V and 0 bases from J, with 17 bases in between. The CDR3 spells CAISPGLSRSSGNTIYF. The CDR3 DNA reads as TGTGCCATCAGTCCAGGCCTCAGTAGATCCTCTGGAAACACCATATATTTT.

V and J are TRBV5-5 and TRBJ2-5, with D possibly matching TRBD1 (5 bases). This CDR3 comprises 13 residues. V lost 1 base and J 3 bases, leaving 7 bases between the germline ends. Germline CDR1 and CDR2: SGHKS and YYEKEE (reference sequence). The CDR3 reads CASSLPGKETQYF. In nucleotides, the CDR3 is TGTGCCAGCAGCTTGCCAGGGAAAGAGACCCAGTACTTC.

The rearrangement joins TRBV5-6 to TRBJ1-4; D unresolved. Germline V gene data show CDR1 as SGHDT and CDR2 as YYEEEE. Trimming took 1 base from V and 2 from J, leaving 6 bases between them. This CDR3 has 14 residues. The CDR3 spells CASSLSFTNEKLFF. The CDR3 DNA follows: TGTGCCAGCAGCTTGTCTTTCACTAATGAAAAACTGTTTTTT. Combining the CDR3 with reference TRBV5-6 and TRBJ1-4 gives the whole variable domain DAGVTQSPTHLIKTRGQQVTLRCSPKSGHDTVSWYQQALGQGPQFIFQYYEEEERQRGNFPDRFSGHQFPNYSSELNVNALLLGDSALYLCASSLSFTNEKLFFGSGTQLSVL.

In its sample, this clone was seen once. This chain joins TRBV6-4 and TRBJ2-1, with a weak D call TRBD1 (5 bases). This CDR3 is built from 16 residues. In germline, CDR1 is MRHNA, CDR2 SNTAGT. The V and J ends lost 2 bases and 5 bases respectively, with 16 bases between them. Here the CDR3 DNA reads TGTGCCAGCAGTGACGATCGGCAAAAGGGGCACAATGAGCAGTTCTTC. It is translated as CASSDDRQKGHNEQFF.

A remark on this clone: A junction end diverges from the germline sequence, so it may reflect a read error. V and J are TRBV7-2 and TRBJ1-2; 7 bases are shared with TRBD1. CDR3 length equals 12 residues. CDR1 is SGHTA and CDR2 is FQGNSA in the germline V gene. The CDR3 spells CASSLKGAVGAF. The CDR3 coding sequence is TGTGCCAGCAGCTTAAAGGGGGCAGTAGGCGCCTTC. The whole variable domain, filled in from reference TRBV7-2 and TRBJ1-2, reads GAGVSQSPSNKVTEKGKDVELRCDPISGHTALYWYRQSLGQGLEFLIYFQGNSAPDKSGLPSDRFSAERTGGSVSTLTIQRTQQEDSAVYLCASSLKGAVGAFGSGTRLTVV.

Here the CDR3 DNA reads TGTGCCAGTAGTTCACTAAATCAAGAGACCCAGTACTTC. This translates into CASSSLNQETQYF. This sequence joins TRBV19 and TRBJ2-5; D call uncertain. The length of the CDR3 is 13 residues. Germline CDR1 and CDR2: LNHDA and SQIVND (reference sequence). V lost 5 bases and J 2 bases, leaving 9 bases between the germline ends.

This chain joins TRBV5-1 and TRBJ1-2; D not certain. Germline CDR1 and CDR2: SGHRS and YFSETQ. V was shortened by 2 bases and J by 8 bases, with 4 bases between the two germline ends. The CDR3 is 10 residues long. CDR3 DNA: TGCGCCAGCAGCTTCAGGGGCTACACCTTC. Translated: CASSFRGYTF.

The chain employs TRBV4-2 and TRBJ1-1; TRBD1 aligns across 7 bases. Germline trimming cut 4 bases from V and 1 base from J; bases unmatched to any gene: 6. The germline V gene encodes CDR1 LGHNA and CDR2 YNFKEQ. The length of the CDR3 is 15 residues. CDR3 in DNA: TGTGCCAGCAGCCCCCGGACAGGACCGAACACTGAAGCTTTCTTT. It yields the protein CASSPRTGPNTEAFF.

The V call is TRBV5-1, the J call TRBJ1-1; 9 bases match TRBD1. This CDR3 has 17 amino acids. The ends lost 3 bases at V and 0 bases at J; junction bases unmatched: 9. In germline, CDR1 is SGHRS, CDR2 YFSETQ. The CDR3 here is CASSSIGTGPLNTEAFF. The CDR3 DNA is TGCGCCAGCAGCTCAATAGGGACAGGGCCTTTGAACACTGAAGCTTTCTTT.

The V and J genes are TRBV15 and TRBJ2-7; 7 nucleotides line up with TRBD2. V lost 0 bases and J lost 7; bases outside the gene matches: 12. CDR3 length equals 16 residues. Germline assignment: CDR1 LNHNV and CDR2 YYDKDF (reference sequence). The CDR3 DNA reads TGTGCCACCAGCAGAGATAAGACAGCGGGGATGGAAGAGCAGTACTTC. The encoded protein is CATSRDKTAGMEEQYF.

The chain employs TRBV18 and TRBJ2-1, with 11 bases lining up with TRBD2. The CDR3 extends over 15 amino acids. Germline CDR1 is KGHSH and CDR2 is LQKENI. V lost 4 bases, J lost 5 bases, and 4 bases stayed unmatched. In DNA, the CDR3 is TGTGCCAGCTCACGACCTAGCGGGGGGCACAATGAGCAGTTCTTC. Protein: CASSRPSGGHNEQFF.

The chain uses TRBV21-1 and TRBJ2-7; the table assigns TRBD1, which was not confirmed against the DNA. TRBV21-1 is deemed a pseudogene. The CDR3 runs 10 residues. CDR3 sequence reads: CASSNQEQYF. DNA for the CDR3: TGTGCCAGCAGCAACCAGGAGCAGTACTTC.

The gene calls are TRBV3-1 (or the pseudogene TRBV3-2) and TRBJ1-4; D gene uncertain. Per germline, CDR1 LGHDT and CDR2 YNNKEL (reference sequence). The CDR3 is made up of 12 amino acids. V gave up 2 bases and J gave up 8 bases, with 6 bases separating them. The DNA for the CDR3 is TGTGCCAGCAGCCAACGGCGGGAAAAACTGTTTTTT. Its translation: CASSQRREKLFF.

The rearrangement links TRBV6-5 to TRBJ2-5; 11 bases map to TRBD2. The CDR3 has 14 amino acids. J lost 3 bases, V lost 5 bases, and 2 bases had no gene match. Germline CDR1 is MNHEY and CDR2 is SVGAGI. The CDR3: CASSKGLAEETQYF. The CDR3 nucleotides read TGTGCCAGCAGTAAGGGACTAGCGGAAGAGACCCAGTACTTC.

The chain is built from TRBV24-1 and TRBJ1-2, with unresolved D. Germline loops: CDR1 KGHDR, CDR2 SFDVKD. The CDR3 has 14 amino acids. V dropped 7 bases and J dropped 2 bases, with 13 bases sitting between them. This CDR3 reads CATSPRWSNYGYTF. The CDR3 nucleotides are TGTGCCACCAGCCCGCGATGGAGCAACTATGGCTACACCTTC.

This rearrangement joins TRBV5-1 to TRBJ1-2, with TRBD1 matching over 9 bases. This CDR3 has 13 amino acids. From germline, CDR1 is SGHRS and CDR2 YFSETQ. The V and J ends lost 2 bases and 6 bases, in that order; junction bases with no gene match: 2. The CDR3 here is CASSFRQGDGYTF. CDR3 coding DNA: TGCGCCAGCAGCTTCCGACAGGGGGATGGCTACACCTTC.

Concerning this clone itself: One end of the junction does not line up with germline, which may come from a read error. This chain joins TRBV7-7 and TRBJ2-5; the match to TRBD2 covers 7 bases. The CDR3 totals 19 residues. The V gene's germline CDR1 is SSHAT and CDR2 FNYEAQ (reference sequence). CDR3: CASSPNRLATQPYQETQYF. The DNA of the CDR3 is TGTGCTAGCAGCCCCAATAGACTAGCTACCCAACCGTACCAAGAGACCCAGTACTTC.

This chain connects TRBV21-1 to TRBJ2-1; the D call TRBD1 from the table was never checked on the DNA. TRBV21-1 represents a pseudogene. The CDR3 is 14 amino acids. CDR3 amino acids: CASSTTVSYNEQFF. CDR3 coding DNA: TGTGCCAGCAGCACGACAGTCAGCTACAATGAGCAGTTCTTC.

This clone was recorded once. The chain recombines TRBV18 with TRBJ2-7; 9 positions agree with TRBD1. The CDR3 has 14 amino acids. Trimming took 3 bases from V and 3 from J; bases not matched to a gene: 3. The V gene's germline CDR1 is KGHSH and CDR2 LQKENI. CDR3 coding DNA: TGTGCCAGCTCACCGGTGACAGGGGGCTACGAGCAGTACTTC. Its protein is CASSPVTGGYEQYF.

CDR3: CASSLSTGGPLTGELFF. CDR3 bases: TGTGCCAGCAGTTTATCGACGGGGGGGCCTTTGACCGGGGAGCTGTTTTTT. The chain uses TRBV27 and TRBJ2-2, with 8 bases matching TRBD2. The length of the CDR3 is 17 residues. Germline values: CDR1 MNHEY, CDR2 SMNVEV (reference sequence). After removal of 0 bases from V and 5 bases from J, the junction contained 8 bases not matched to a gene.

The V and J genes are TRBV6-2 or TRBV6-3 and TRBJ2-5, with 7 bases fitting TRBD1. Trimming cost V 4 bases and J 1 base; bases outside gene matches: 3. The CDR3 runs to 14 residues. Germline assignment: CDR1 MNHEY and CDR2 SVGEGT. CDR3 in DNA: TGTGCCAGCAGTTTAGACAGGGTCCAAGAGACCCAGTACTTC. Protein: CASSLDRVQETQYF.

This clone was counted between two and nine times. CDR3 protein: CSVEGPGGRDTEAFF. The CDR3 DNA is TGCAGCGTTGAAGGGCCCGGAGGGAGGGACACTGAAGCTTTCTTT. The V gene is TRBV29-1, the J gene TRBJ1-1; no reliable D call. Germline loops: CDR1 SQVTM, CDR2 ANQGSEA. The CDR3 is made up of 15 amino acids. Trimming took off 1 base at V and 3 bases at J, with 15 bases between the two ends.